The T cell receptor beta chain under discussion was sequenced for a study of beta chain features in type 1 diabetes. Study-level findings and limits: Insertions were fewer and deletions more numerous at VDJ junctions in type 1 diabetes patients. TCRB CDR3s from Type 1 diabetes patients were moderately but significantly shorter in all four CD4+ subsets.

This clone appeared a few times. Its antigen is still unknown. Germline V gene data show CDR1 as MDHEN and CDR2 as SYDVKM. V was cut by 2 bases and J by 2 bases, with 10 bases left in between. There are 15 residues in the CDR3. The study reverse transcribed the entire isolated RNA, so it sequenced expressed TCRB transcripts. Sequencing of naive, central memory and regulatory T cell samples gave an average of around 3.6 million reads. Produced via immunoSEQ multiplex PCR; TCRdb's table is partial and in-frame only. The sample shows about 260,000 clones, just over 20% of them seen only once. Isolation of CD4+ naive, central memory, regulatory and stem cell-like memory cells was achieved by sorting via CD45RO/CCR7/CD25/CD127/CD95/CD27. Sorted populations were all over 95% pure.

This receptor was taken from a woman aged 40 to 50 with type 1 diabetes. The J gene is TRBJ2-1, the V gene TRBV28; a possible D gene is TRBD1 (5 bases). Sequences were obtained from naive CD4+ T cells from blood. The CDR3 nucleotides are TGTGCCAGCAGTTTAGACCAGGGTGCCTACAATGAGCAGTTCTTC. This gives the protein CASSLDQGAYNEQFF. Filled out from reference TRBV28 and TRBJ2-1, the complete variable domain reads DVKVTQSSRYLVKRTGEKVFLECVQDMDHENMFWYRQDPGLGLRLIYFSYDVKMKEKGDIPEGYSVSREKKERFSLILESASTNQTSMYLCASSLDQGAYNEQFFGPGTRLTVL.